Shown below are 4 T cell receptor beta chains from a single sample sequenced in a study of cytomegalovirus exposure and HLA in healthy donors. The PCR contained 60 Vbeta and 13 Jbeta primers. Sequenced by immunoSEQ multiplex PCR; TCRdb stores in-frame clones only, minus some. The sample consists of 130,000 or so clones, 60% to 80% of them appearing once. The sequenced sample was PBMCs. The receptors stem from a man aged 40-55 years in good health and CMV-seronegative.

The rearrangement joins TRBV7-3 to TRBJ2-3; possible D gene TRBD1, 5 bases. Germline CDR1 reads SGHTA; CDR2 reads FQGTGA. The length of the CDR3 is 16 residues. The V end was cut by 7 bases, the J end by 3 bases, with 20 bases between. The CDR3 bases are TGTGCCAGCAACTTTTTGATTGGGGCTGGGACAGATACGCAGTATTTT. Protein product: CASNFLIGAGTDTQYF.

The chain combines TRBV5-1 with TRBJ1-2, with 7 bases identical to TRBD1. Looked up from germline, CDR1 is SGHRS and CDR2 is YFSETQ. Trimming removed 5 bases from V and 4 bases from J; junction bases left unmatched: 5. This CDR3 region has 13 residues. The CDR3: CASRTGQIYGYTF. The CDR3 coding sequence is TGCGCCAGCAGAACGGGACAGATCTATGGCTACACCTTC. Full variable domain (outside the CDR3, taken from reference TRBV5-1 and TRBJ1-2): KAGVTQTPRYLIKTRGQQVTLSCSPISGHRSVSWYQQTPGQGLQFLFEYFSETQRNKGNFPGRFSGRQFSNSRSEMNVSTLELGDSALYLCASRTGQIYGYTFGSGTRLTVV.

The J gene is TRBJ1-3, the V gene TRBV4-1; D is unclear. V was clipped by 0 bases and J by 4 bases, with 13 bases between them. Looked up from germline, CDR1 is MGHRA and CDR2 is YSYEKL. This CDR3 comprises 16 residues. CDR3 in DNA: TGCGCCAGCAGCCAAGATGCGCGGGCGGCAGGAAACACCATATATTTT. Translated: CASSQDARAAGNTIYF.

This clone came up a few times. The chain is built from TRBV30 and TRBJ1-4; TRBD1 aligns across 9 bases. The CDR3 is 13 amino acids. V shed 5 bases and J 11 bases; nucleotides not matched to a gene: 9. CDR1 and CDR2 from the germline V gene are GTSNPN and SVGIG (reference sequence). The CDR3 loop is CAWGGQGTDKLFF. In DNA form, the CDR3 reads TGTGCCTGGGGGGGACAGGGAACGGACAAACTGTTTTTT.